The next 32 T cell receptor beta chains were all read from a single sample in a study of blood T cell repertoires in COVID-19. Clones were read by immunoSEQ multiplex PCR, and TCRdb kept only the in-frame ones, dropping some. The profile shows fewer than 450,000 clones, around 88% of them singletons. The material sequenced was peripheral blood. The receptors were sampled from a woman aged 45-65 years with COVID-19, enrolled during active disease.

The chain is built from TRBV19 and TRBJ2-2, with D possibly TRBD2 on 5 matching bases. CDR1 is LNHDA, CDR2 SQIVND, per germline (reference sequence). The CDR3 sequence is 15 residues long. V shed 7 bases and J shed 4 bases, with 16 bases lying between them. The CDR3 bases are TGTGCCAGTACCCAACTAGTAACGAGCACCGGGGAGCTGTTTTTT. Translating it yields CASTQLVTSTGELFF.

This clone appeared once. The CDR3 is CASSAFGQGGGYTF. As DNA, the CDR3 is TGTGCCAGCAGCGCCTTTGGACAGGGTGGAGGCTACACCTTC. The chain links TRBV11-2 to TRBJ1-2; 8 bases align to TRBD1. Losses at the gene ends were 5 bases for V and 8 bases for J; bases not matched to a gene: 10. The CDR3 is 14 residues long. Looked up from germline, CDR1 is SGHAT and CDR2 is FQNNGV.

The chain recombines TRBV9 with TRBJ2-3; D uncertain. The ends were cut back, 4 bases at V and 2 bases at J, with 11 bases in the middle. Per germline, CDR1 SGDLS and CDR2 YYNGEE. This CDR3 spans 14 amino acids. The chain's CDR3 is CASSPQAITDTQYF. The CDR3 DNA is TGTGCCAGCAGCCCCCAGGCCATCACAGATACGCAGTATTTT.

This clone came up a few times. Additional DNA sequences in this sample encode the identical CDR3. The chain is built from TRBV27 and TRBJ2-7, with a possible D match to TRBD2 (5 bases). CDR1 MNHEY and CDR2 SMNVEV come from the germline V gene (reference sequence). The CDR3 totals 13 residues. Trimming removed 2 bases from V and 0 bases from J, with 5 bases in between. CDR3 sequence: CASSLGGSYEQYF. CDR3 in DNA: TGTGCCAGCAGTTTAGGAGGCTCCTACGAGCAGTACTTC.

A single count supports this clone. This chain's CDR3 is CASSPQGAVNTEAFF. The DNA of the CDR3 is TGTGCCAGCAGCCCCCAGGGGGCTGTGAACACTGAAGCTTTCTTT. J is TRBJ1-1 and V is TRBV11-2; 8 bases fit TRBD1. After removal of 5 bases from V and 0 bases from J, the junction contained 5 bases not matched to a gene. The length of the CDR3 is 15 residues. CDR1 and CDR2 from the germline V gene are SGHAT and FQNNGV.

This chain joins TRBV4-1 and TRBJ2-7; unclear D gene. The V gene lost 0 bases and the J gene lost 3 bases, with 9 bases spanning the gap. The CDR3 sequence is 14 residues long. Looked up from germline, CDR1 is MGHRA and CDR2 is YSYEKL. The CDR3: CASSQEQSNYEQYF. The CDR3 nucleotides read TGCGCCAGCAGCCAAGAACAGTCCAACTACGAGCAGTACTTC.

This clone showed up just a few times. The chain carries TRBV7-9 and TRBJ2-2; D remains ambiguous. Germline V lookup: CDR1 SEHNR, CDR2 FQNEAQ (reference sequence). The CDR3 consists of 15 residues. V was pared by 4 bases and J by 1 base, with 10 bases between. CDR3 in amino acids: CASSSPIRNTGELFF. CDR3 DNA: TGTGCCAGCAGCTCGCCTATTAGGAACACCGGGGAGCTGTTTTTT.

The V call is TRBV5-1, the J call TRBJ2-2, with 8 bases fitting TRBD1. The CDR3 sequence is 14 residues long. J lost 4 bases, V lost 6 bases, and 5 bases had no gene match. Per the germline V gene, CDR1 is SGHRS and CDR2 is YFSETQ. The CDR3 DNA follows: TGCGCCAGCACAAGGACAGGGACCACCGGGGAGCTGTTTTTT. Its translation is CASTRTGTTGELFF.

This rearrangement joins TRBV3-1 (or the pseudogene TRBV3-2) to TRBJ1-2; no firm D call. The CDR3 is 15 residues long. The V end lost 1 base, the J end lost 6 bases, and 15 bases lay between the germline ends. Germline assignment: CDR1 LGHDT and CDR2 YNNKEL (reference sequence). The CDR3 sequence is CASSQGPRESNGYTF. The DNA of the CDR3 is TGTGCCAGCAGCCAAGGACCCCGGGAATCTAATGGCTACACCTTC.

The chain recombines TRBV6-5 with TRBJ1-2; no definite D call. Trimming took 0 bases from V and 2 from J, leaving 10 bases between them. Germline assignment: CDR1 MNHEY and CDR2 SVGAGI. The CDR3 consists of 15 residues. CDR3 nucleotides: TGTGCCAGCAGTTACTCTAAAGGACTCAACTATGGCTACACCTTC. It encodes CASSYSKGLNYGYTF.

The V gene is TRBV5-6, the J gene TRBJ2-1, with 12 bases fitting TRBD1. The length of the CDR3 is 14 residues. CDR1 and CDR2 (germline): SGHDT, YYEEEE. V trimming: 7 bases; J trimming: 8 bases; junction bases outside the gene matches: 7. The CDR3 DNA follows: TGTGCCAGCCAAGGGACAGGGGGCGAGGATGAGCAGTTCTTC. This sequence encodes CASQGTGGEDEQFF.

Of note for this clone: The same CDR3 can be traced to other DNA sequences in this sample. V and J are TRBV2 and TRBJ1-6; D is ambiguous. The germline V gene encodes CDR1 SNHLY and CDR2 FYNNEI. The length of the CDR3 is 15 residues. With 3 bases removed from V and 0 bases from J, the gap between germline ends came to 6 bases. The CDR3 here is CASSELSSYNSPLHF. The CDR3 nucleotides are TGTGCCAGCAGTGAGCTAAGCTCCTATAATTCACCCCTCCACTTT.

This clone has more than one count but fewer than ten. This rearrangement joins TRBV7-9 to TRBJ1-2; D gene uncertain. The CDR3 totals 12 residues. CDR1 and CDR2 from the germline V gene are SEHNR and FQNEAQ (reference sequence). Trimming stripped 5 bases from V and 8 bases from J, with 12 bases between. The CDR3 DNA sequence: TGTGCCAGCAGCCCCGGTCCGTTGGGCTACACCTTC. Translation: CASSPGPLGYTF.

V and J are TRBV20-1 and TRBJ2-2; D is ambiguous. Per the germline V gene, CDR1 is DFQATT and CDR2 is SNEGSKA (reference sequence). CDR3 length equals 10 residues. Trimming shortened V by 5 bases and J by 6 bases, and 4 bases separated the two germline ends. In nucleotides, the CDR3 is TGCAGTGCTTTCGCCGGGGAGCTGTTTTTT. This gives the protein CSAFAGELFF.

On this clone: Other DNA sequences in the same sample also yield this CDR3. The J gene is TRBJ1-1, the V gene TRBV5-1, with 7 bases lining up with TRBD1. The CDR3 has 14 amino acids. Germline CDR1 is SGHRS and CDR2 is YFSETQ. V gave up 0 bases and J gave up 5 bases; unmatched junction bases: 4. As DNA, the CDR3 is TGCGCCAGCAGCTTGGACAGGGGTCGAACTGAAGCTTTCTTT. It encodes CASSLDRGRTEAFF.

CDR3 region: CATSRDVGESYEQYF. The CDR3 bases are TGTGCCACCAGCAGAGACGTCGGGGAGTCCTACGAGCAGTACTTC. The V and J genes are TRBV15 and TRBJ2-7; possible D gene TRBD2, 5 bases. Germline V gives CDR1 LNHNV, CDR2 YYDKDF (reference sequence). The CDR3 loop spans 15 amino acids. V gave up 0 bases and J gave up 1 base, with 10 bases separating them.

V usage is TRBV18 and J usage is TRBJ1-2; D may be TRBD1 (6 bases). The CDR3 totals 15 residues. V was trimmed by 2 bases and J by 6 bases, leaving 16 bases between them. CDR1 is KGHSH and CDR2 is LQKENI in the germline V gene. DNA for the CDR3: TGTGCCAGCTCACCAGATCAGGACAGCAAAAATGGCTACACCTTC. Residues: CASSPDQDSKNGYTF.

The chain has TRBV14 and TRBJ1-4; tentative D call: TRBD1 (5 bases). The V gene's germline CDR1 is SGHDN and CDR2 FVKESK. The CDR3 spans 17 residues. V shed 1 base and J shed 11 bases, with 23 bases lying between them. CDR3 residues: CASSQGPQAGWSEKLFF. The CDR3 DNA reads as TGTGCCAGCAGCCAAGGACCCCAGGCAGGGTGGTCCGAGAAACTGTTTTTT.

The chain uses TRBV30 and TRBJ2-1; D not resolved. Germline V CDR1 and CDR2: GTSNPN, SVGIG (reference sequence). Trimming removed 5 bases from V and 5 bases from J, with 13 bases in between. The CDR3 has 13 amino acids. DNA of the CDR3: TGTGCCTGGTCCCCGGGTGTTAACAATGAGCAGTTCTTC. Protein: CAWSPGVNNEQFF.

The chain joins TRBV9 to TRBJ2-7, with TRBD1 matching over 7 bases. Germline values: CDR1 SGDLS, CDR2 YYNGEE. The V segment lost 4 bases and the J segment 5 bases; nucleotides outside the gene matches: 12. CDR3 length equals 15 residues. The CDR3 spells CASSPRSGDSHEQYF. The CDR3 DNA is TGTGCCAGCAGCCCCAGATCTGGGGACAGCCACGAGCAGTACTTC.

The chain carries TRBV12-3 or TRBV12-4 and TRBJ1-1; D is uncertain. V dropped 5 bases and J dropped 1 base, with 8 bases sitting between them. The CDR3 consists of 13 residues. Here the CDR3 reads CASSAGRNTEAFF. In nucleotides, the CDR3 is TGTGCCAGCAGTGCCGGGAGGAACACTGAAGCTTTCTTT.

The chain has TRBV19 and TRBJ2-7, with 8 bases aligning to TRBD2. The CDR3 totals 14 residues. Germline V gene lookup returns CDR1 LNHDA and CDR2 SQIVND (reference sequence). J was trimmed by 4 bases and V by 5 bases; bases with no gene match: 7. CDR3 protein: CASSLGGGLYEQYF. In DNA, the CDR3 is TGTGCCAGTAGTCTTGGCGGGGGGCTTTACGAGCAGTACTTC.

The J gene is TRBJ2-2, the V gene TRBV12-3 or TRBV12-4, with D uncertain. V shed 7 bases and J shed 6 bases, with 9 bases lying between them. The CDR3 runs 12 residues. CDR3 bases: TGTGCCAGCACACTACTCGCCGGGGAGCTGTTTTTT. It yields the protein CASTLLAGELFF.

V and J are TRBV24-1 and TRBJ2-5; D unresolved. This CDR3 region has 11 residues. The germline V gene has CDR1 KGHDR and CDR2 SFDVKD. With 2 bases removed from V and 7 bases from J, the gap between germline ends came to 4 bases. CDR3 sequence: CATSDSWTQYF. The CDR3 nucleotides are TGTGCCACCAGTGATTCGTGGACCCAGTACTTC.

This chain links TRBV5-4 with TRBJ2-5, with a tentative D call TRBD2 (5 bases). The CDR3 extends over 11 amino acids. Germline V gene sequence: CDR1 SGHNT, CDR2 YYREEE (reference sequence). The V and J ends lost 5 bases and 7 bases respectively, with 9 bases between them. The CDR3 DNA reads as TGTGCCAGCAGTCGAGAGGGGACCCAGTACTTC. It yields the protein CASSREGTQYF. Together with reference TRBV5-4 and TRBJ2-5, the CDR3 gives the full variable domain: ETGVTQSPTHLIKTRGQQVTLRCSSQSGHNTVSWYQQALGQGPQFIFQYYREEENGRGNFPPRFSGLQFPNYSSELNVNALELDDSALYLCASSREGTQYFGPGTRLLVL.

The chain carries TRBV6-5 and TRBJ2-2; 12 bases agree with TRBD2. Germline V gene sequence: CDR1 MNHEY, CDR2 SVGAGI. Losses at the gene ends were 6 bases for V and 7 bases for J; bases not matched to a gene: 6. The CDR3 contains 15 residues. This CDR3 is CASSSSGGANGELFF. CDR3 nucleotides: TGTGCCAGCAGCTCTAGCGGGGGGGCCAACGGGGAGCTGTTTTTT.

This clone was found a few times. The rearrangement joins TRBV6-5 to TRBJ2-2; 7 bases match TRBD2. V shed 5 bases, J shed 7 bases, and the junction held 10 bases outside the gene matches. CDR3 length: 15 amino acids. Germline V gives CDR1 MNHEY, CDR2 SVGAGI. In DNA, the CDR3 is TGTGCCAGCAGTCGTCCCCGATCGGGGGGCGGGGAGCTGTTTTTT. This codes for CASSRPRSGGGELFF.

The rearrangement links TRBV27 to TRBJ2-5; 11 bases map to TRBD2. J lost 4 bases, V lost 8 bases, and 12 bases had no gene match. Per the germline V gene, CDR1 is MNHEY and CDR2 is SMNVEV (reference sequence). CDR3 size: 16 residues. CDR3 DNA sequence: TGTGCCAGCCTTCCTCGACTAGCGGGGACCAGAGAGACCCAGTACTTC. Translated, it gives CASLPRLAGTRETQYF.

A word on this clone: This specimen includes other DNA sequences encoding the same CDR3. This chain links TRBV7-2 with TRBJ1-6; no reliable D call. V lost 1 base, J lost 7 bases, and 5 bases lay in between. CDR3 length: 13 residues. Germline V gene sequence: CDR1 SGHTA, CDR2 FQGNSA. The CDR3 sequence is CASSLGRNSPLHF. The CDR3 DNA reads TGTGCCAGCAGCTTAGGCCGGAATTCACCCCTCCACTTT.

The chain has TRBV9 and TRBJ1-2; D is possibly TRBD1 (6 bases). Germline values: CDR1 SGDLS, CDR2 YYNGEE. This CDR3 comprises 13 residues. V was trimmed by 0 bases and J by 7 bases, leaving 10 bases between them. CDR3 amino acids: CASSVDTGSGYTF. The CDR3 nucleotides read TGTGCCAGCAGCGTAGACACAGGGTCTGGCTACACCTTC.

The rearrangement uses TRBV5-4 and TRBJ2-1; 10 bases agree with TRBD2. CDR1 and CDR2 from the germline V gene are SGHNT and YYREEE (reference sequence). This CDR3 contains 17 residues. V shed 2 bases, J shed 2 bases, and the junction held 7 bases outside the gene matches. The CDR3 protein is CASSLTASGGPYNEQFF. CDR3 nucleotide sequence: TGTGCCAGCAGCTTAACCGCTAGCGGGGGCCCCTACAATGAGCAGTTCTTC.

V and J are TRBV2 and TRBJ1-5; 8 positions match TRBD1. Germline V lookup: CDR1 SNHLY, CDR2 FYNNEI. Unmatched junction bases numbered 7, after V lost 8 bases and J lost 4 bases. CDR3 length equals 14 residues. The DNA of the CDR3 is TGTGCCAGCGGGGACGACAGGGGAAATCAGCCCCAGCATTTT. This encodes CASGDDRGNQPQHF.